The TCR beta chain under discussion was sequenced for a study of blood T cell repertoires in COVID-19. Study-level information: T cells, B-cell-depleted T cells, or PBMCs supplied cDNA or gDNA.

Generated by immunoSEQ multiplex PCR, the TCRdb table keeps only in-frame clones and is missing some. This sample has a few hundred thousand clones; about 80% occur once, and the top ten carry more than 0.85%. From germline, CDR1 is MGHDK and CDR2 SYGVNS. CDR3 length: 14 residues. Between the trimmed V and J ends, which lost 4 bases and 2 bases, there was a span of 12 bases. The sample holds a few counts of this clone. Sequencing input: peripheral blood. This clonotype was obtained from a human donor with acute or convalescent COVID-19. The donor label of this sample is uncertain. The V call is TRBV25-1, the J call TRBJ2-7, with a tentative D call TRBD2 (5 bases). CDR3 nucleotide sequence: TGTGCCAGCAGTGCGGGGATTGGCCCCTACGAGCAGTACTTC. Protein: CASSAGIGPYEQYF.